The present TCR beta chain was sequenced within a study of T cell responses to AZD1222 COVID-19 vaccine. Study outcomes and limitations: A rise in Spike-specific TCR breadth and depth followed two AZD1222 doses. Repertoire sampling was restricted to post-peak T cell response timepoints.

The table came from immunoSEQ multiplex PCR; TCRdb's copy has only in-frame clones and leaves some out. Of about 110,000 clones in the sample, roughly 92% were seen once. It was second doses at about 4 or about 12 weeks that were pooled. On this clone itself: Its specificity is unknown.

The CDR3 length is 15 residues. V was clipped by 3 bases and J by 7 bases; unmatched bases: 9. Germline CDR1 and CDR2: DFQATT and SNEGSKA (reference sequence). This receptor was obtained from an adult who received the AZD1222 COVID-19 vaccine. The chain recombines TRBV20-1 with TRBJ2-1; TRBD2 matches 10 bases. Sequenced material: peripheral blood, taken 28 days after the second AZD1222 dose. The CDR3 is CSASRASGGVNEQFF. In nucleotides, the CDR3 is TGCAGTGCTAGTCGGGCCAGCGGGGGGGTGAATGAGCAGTTCTTC.